The present T cell receptor (beta chain) was sequenced within a study of breast tumors, draining lymph nodes, adjacent tissues. Study results and caveats: Data fit most tumor T cells coming from lymph node, expanding in tumor.

In this sample, this clonotype turned up many times. Its target is not known. TCRdb re-analysed the multiplex PCR reads in MiXCR, keeping a single row per CDR3 protein. This table has under 85,000 distinct CDR3 sequences, around 20% appearing once. The CDR3 loop spans 16 amino acids. Germline assignment: CDR1 MNHEY and CDR2 SVGEGT. V dropped 3 bases and J dropped 0 bases, with 11 bases sitting between them. The lymph nodes were axillary draining lymph nodes from breast cancer patients. The sequenced sample consisted of axillary lymph node tissue. The chain employs TRBV6-2 or TRBV6-3 and TRBJ2-2, with a tentative D call TRBD1 (5 bases). The receptor was derived from a female donor with breast cancer. Some clones in this sample may be carry-over from other donors' samples. For the CDR3, the DNA is TGTGCCAGCAGTTATGGCGGACACTCGAACACCGGGGAGCTGTTTTTT. As protein: CASSYGGHSNTGELFF.